The present T cell receptor beta chain was sequenced within a study of early T cells in non-severe SARS-CoV-2 infection. Study observations and caveats: VDJdb-based matching was biased toward anti-spike CD8 responses and missed private and CD4 specificities.

Concerning this clonotype: The antigen is not known. A single base separates this from a much larger clone, so it may be a read error.

Unique molecular identifiers were added to individual cDNA molecules. Using its own MiXCR run on the 5' RACE reads, TCRdb lists one record per CDR3 protein. The sample holds 45,000 to 55,000 distinct CDR3 sequences, around 7.7% seen once. Sequencing was done on a sample of whole blood. The receptor was isolated from an adult who was a healthcare worker with PCR-confirmed SARS-CoV-2 infection or an uninfected control (not recorded which).

The chain's CDR3 is CANSLAANEQYF. The CDR3 nucleotides are TGTGCCAACAGCCTTGCGGCTAACGAGCAGTACTTC. J is TRBJ2-7 and V is TRBV12-3 or TRBV12-4, with D hard to call. The CDR3 consists of 12 residues. Trimming left V 10 bases short and J 5 bases short, with 15 bases between.